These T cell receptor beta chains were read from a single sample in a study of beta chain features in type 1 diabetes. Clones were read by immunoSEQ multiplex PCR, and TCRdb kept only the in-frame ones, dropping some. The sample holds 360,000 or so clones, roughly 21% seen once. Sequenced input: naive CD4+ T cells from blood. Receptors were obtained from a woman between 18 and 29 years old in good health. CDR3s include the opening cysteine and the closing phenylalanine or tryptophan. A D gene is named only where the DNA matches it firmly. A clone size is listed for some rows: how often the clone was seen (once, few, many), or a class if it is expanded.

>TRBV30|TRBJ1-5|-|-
TGTGCCTGGAGTGTACGCAGTAATCAGCCCCAGCATTTT
CAWSVRSNQPQHF
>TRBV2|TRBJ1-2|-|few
TGTGCCAGCAGATCTTCAGGATATGGCTACACCTTC
CASRSSGYGYTF
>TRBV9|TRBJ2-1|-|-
TGTGCCAGCAGTTATGACAGGACCACTTACAATGAGCAGTTCTTC
CASSYDRTTYNEQFF
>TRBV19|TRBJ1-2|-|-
TGTGCCAGCAGGCGCGAATTTGGCTACACCTTC
CASRREFGYTF
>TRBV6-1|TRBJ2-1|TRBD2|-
TGTGCCAGCAGGCAAACGTCGGGACTACGCAATGAGCAGTTCTTC
CASRQTSGLRNEQFF
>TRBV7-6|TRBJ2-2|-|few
TGTGCCAGCAGCTTATCGTCTCCGGGGTTAACCGGGGAGCTGTTTTTT
CASSLSSPGLTGELFF
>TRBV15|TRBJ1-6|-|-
TGTGCCACCAGCCCACAGGGCTCCTATAATTCACCCCTCCACTTT
CATSPQGSYNSPLHF
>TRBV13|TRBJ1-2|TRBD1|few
TGTGCCAGCAGCCCATCCCCCGGGACAGGGCGCTACACCTTC
CASSPSPGTGRYTF
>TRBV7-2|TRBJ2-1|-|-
TGTGCCAGCAGCTTTACTCGCTTCAATGAGCAGTTCTTC
CASSFTRFNEQFF
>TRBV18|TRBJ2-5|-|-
TGTGCCAGCTCACCTGTTTCTGGGGGCCCAGAGACCCAGTACTTC
CASSPVSGGPETQYF
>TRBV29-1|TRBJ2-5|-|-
TGCAGCGGAAAGAGGGCCTCCCAAGAGACCCAGTACTTC
CSGKRASQETQYF
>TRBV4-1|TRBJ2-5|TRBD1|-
TGCGCCAGCAGTCATACAGGGGTCCAAGAGACCCAGTACTTC
CASSHTGVQETQYF
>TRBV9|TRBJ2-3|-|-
TGTGCCAGCAGCGCACATGTCACAGGGCTCACAGATACGCAGTATTTT
CASSAHVTGLTDTQYF
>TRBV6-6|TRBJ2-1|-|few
TGTGCCAGCAGTTACCAGAACAATGAGCAGTTCTTC
CASSYQNNEQFF
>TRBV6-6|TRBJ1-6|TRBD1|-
TGTGCCGTATACGCAGGGGGCAATTCACCCCTCCACTTT
CAVYAGGNSPLHF
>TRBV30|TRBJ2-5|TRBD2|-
TGTGCCTGGGATGGGGGACTAGCGGGAGAGACCCAGTACTTC
CAWDGGLAGETQYF
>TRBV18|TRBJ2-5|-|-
TGTGCCAGCTCACCAGGCGGACAGCAAGAGACCCAGTACTTC
CASSPGGQQETQYF
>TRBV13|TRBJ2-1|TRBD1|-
TGTGCCAGCAGCTTAGGGGGGACAGGGAATTACAATGAGCAGTTCTTC
CASSLGGTGNYNEQFF
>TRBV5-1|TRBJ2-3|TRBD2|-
TGCGCCAGCAGCTCCGGGACTAGCAGGGATACGCAGTATTTT
CASSSGTSRDTQYF
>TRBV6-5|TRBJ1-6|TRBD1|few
TGTGCCAGCATGGTCAGGGGGCTTAATTCACCCCTCCACTTT
CASMVRGLNSPLHF
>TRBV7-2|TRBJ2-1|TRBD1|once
TGTGCCAGCACTCCGGGACAGGACTTCAATGAGCAGTTCTTC
CASTPGQDFNEQFF
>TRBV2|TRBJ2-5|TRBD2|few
TGTGCCAGCACAACTAGCGGGGGGGAAGAGACCCAGTACTTC
CASTTSGGEETQYF
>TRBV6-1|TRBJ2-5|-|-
TGTGCCAGCAGCGCAACAGGAAACCAAGAGACCCAGTACTTC
CASSATGNQETQYF
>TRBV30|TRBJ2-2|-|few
TGTGCCTGGAGCTGGAGGGGGCTTCCGAACACCGGGGAGCTGTTTTTT
CAWSWRGLPNTGELFF
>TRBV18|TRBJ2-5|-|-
TGTGCCAGCTCCCCCACCCCCGGGACCCAGTACTTC
CASSPTPGTQYF
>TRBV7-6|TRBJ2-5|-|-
TGTGCCAGCAGCTTAGATCGGCGGGCCCAAGAGACCCAGTACTTC
CASSLDRRAQETQYF
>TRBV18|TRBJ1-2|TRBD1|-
TGTGCCAGCTCACCTCGGGGACAGGGGGACTATGGCTACACCTTC
CASSPRGQGDYGYTF
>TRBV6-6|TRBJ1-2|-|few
TGTGCCAGCAGACTTCTATATGGCTACACCTTC
CASRLLYGYTF
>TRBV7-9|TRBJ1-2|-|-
TGTGCCAGCAGCCCTGAGCCCTATGGCTACACCTTC
CASSPEPYGYTF
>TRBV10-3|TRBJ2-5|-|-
TGTGCCTCCCGCACAGGGTCAGGAGTGGAGACCCAGTACTTC
CASRTGSGVETQYF
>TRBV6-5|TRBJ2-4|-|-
TGTGCCAGCAGTTCACAGGGAGAAGCCAAAAACATTCAGTACTTC
CASSSQGEAKNIQYF
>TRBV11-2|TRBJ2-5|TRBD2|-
TGTGCCAGCAGCCTCTACGCGGGAGCCCACCCCTGGACCCAGTACTTC
CASSLYAGAHPWTQYF
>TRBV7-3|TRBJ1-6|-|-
TGTGCCAGCAGCTTACAGGGGAGCTCCTATAATTCACCCCTCCACTTT
CASSLQGSSYNSPLHF
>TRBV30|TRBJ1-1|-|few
TGTGCCTGGAGTGTACGGGTTTTCAGCACTGAAGCTTTCTTT
CAWSVRVFSTEAFF
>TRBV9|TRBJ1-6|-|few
TGTGCCAGCAGCGTAGATGGCAGGGCCTATAATTCACCCCTCCACTTT
CASSVDGRAYNSPLHF
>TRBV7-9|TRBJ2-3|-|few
TGTGCCAGCAGCTTGGGGGGACTTCAAGATACGCAGTATTTT
CASSLGGLQDTQYF
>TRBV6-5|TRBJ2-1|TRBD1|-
TGTGCCAGCGATCCCTCGGGACAGGGGTACAATGAGCAGTTCTTC
CASDPSGQGYNEQFF
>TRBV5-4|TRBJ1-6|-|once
TGTGCCAGCAGCTTTGACAGAACTAATTCACCCCTCCACTTT
CASSFDRTNSPLHF
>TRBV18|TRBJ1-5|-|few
TGTGCCAGCTCCCGCGAGCAAAGCAATCAGCCCCAGCATTTT
CASSREQSNQPQHF
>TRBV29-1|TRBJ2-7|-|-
TGCAGCGTTGGTGCAGGGCCCTACGAGCAGTACTTC
CSVGAGPYEQYF
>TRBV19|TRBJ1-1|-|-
TGTGCCAGTAGTGTATTAGAGAACACTGAAGCTTTCTTT
CASSVLENTEAFF
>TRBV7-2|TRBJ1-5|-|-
TGTGCCAGCAGCTTAGCGTGGGGGGAGCCCCAGCATTTT
CASSLAWGEPQHF
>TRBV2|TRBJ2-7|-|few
TGTGCCACCCAGGTACAGGAGTCCTACGAGCAGTACTTC
CATQVQESYEQYF
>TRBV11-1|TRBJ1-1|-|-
TGTGCCAGCAGCTTAGATCTGCGGAAGAACACTGAAGCTTTCTTT
CASSLDLRKNTEAFF
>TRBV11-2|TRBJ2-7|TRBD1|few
TGTGCCAGCAGCTTCAGGGGCGGGACAGGGGACGAGCAGTACTTC
CASSFRGGTGDEQYF
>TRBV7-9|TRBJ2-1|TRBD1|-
TGTGCCAGCAGCCGACAGGGACAGGGGAGACATGAGCAGTTCTTC
CASSRQGQGRHEQFF
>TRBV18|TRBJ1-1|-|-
TGTGCCAGCTCAGGCAGGGTGGACACTGAAGCTTTCTTT
CASSGRVDTEAFF